These 32 T cell receptor beta chains were sequenced from one sample in a study of blood T cell repertoires in COVID-19. The assay was immunoSEQ multiplex PCR, and TCRdb's table has in-frame clones only and misses some. The sample carries under 400,000 clones, around 86% recorded once. The sample comprised PBMCs or T cells enriched from blood (not recorded which). Every receptor here comes from a woman in her thirties or forties with acute COVID-19.

The rearrangement links TRBV5-5 to TRBJ1-1, with TRBD1 as a possible D gene (6 bases). Trimming stripped 2 bases from V and 4 bases from J, with 15 bases between. The CDR3 length is 15 residues. Germline V gene sequence: CDR1 SGHKS, CDR2 YYEKEE (reference sequence). CDR3 in amino acids: CASSLITGSGTEAFF. The CDR3 DNA reads as TGTGCCAGCAGCTTAATCACAGGGAGTGGCACTGAAGCTTTCTTT.

The gene calls are TRBV7-2 and TRBJ2-2; TRBD1 is a possible D gene (6 bases). The CDR3 has 17 amino acids. The ends were cut back, 1 base at V and 6 bases at J, with 18 bases in the middle. The V gene's germline CDR1 is SGHTA and CDR2 FQGNSA. CDR3 sequence reads: CASSLGPVQGWAGELFF. The CDR3 nucleotides are TGTGCCAGCAGCTTAGGTCCCGTACAGGGCTGGGCCGGGGAGCTGTTTTTT.

This clone occurred many times. The chain links TRBV11-2 to TRBJ1-1, with 8 bases identical to TRBD1. Per germline, CDR1 SGHAT and CDR2 FQNNGV. After removal of 5 bases from V and 9 bases from J, the junction contained 5 bases not matched to a gene. This CDR3 is 12 amino acids long. The CDR3 nucleotides are TGTGCCAGCAGCGGACAGGGTAAGAAAGCTTTCTTT. This encodes CASSGQGKKAFF.

This chain joins TRBV19 and TRBJ2-5; 7 bases line up with TRBD2. V shed 5 bases and J 2 bases; nucleotides not matched to a gene: 11. Looked up from germline, CDR1 is LNHDA and CDR2 is SQIVND (reference sequence). This CDR3 spans 16 amino acids. The CDR3: CASSLGRWGWQETQYF. CDR3 DNA sequence: TGTGCCAGTAGTCTCGGGAGGTGGGGGTGGCAAGAGACCCAGTACTTC. The full variable domain, its missing parts supplied by reference TRBV19 and TRBJ2-5, is DGGITQSPKYLFRKEGQNVTLSCEQNLNHDAMYWYRQDPGQGLRLIYYSQIVNDFQKGDIAEGYSVSREKKESFPLTVTSAQKNPTAFYLCASSLGRWGWQETQYFGPGTRLLVL.

The chain recombines TRBV2 with TRBJ1-6; the D is unclear. Trimming took off 6 bases at V and 8 bases at J, with 8 bases between the two ends. The CDR3 consists of 12 residues. The germline V gene encodes CDR1 SNHLY and CDR2 FYNNEI. This CDR3 is CASRGEDSPLHF. The CDR3 nucleotides read TGTGCCAGCAGGGGCGAAGATTCACCCCTCCACTTT. Based on the CDR3 plus reference TRBV2 and TRBJ1-6, the full variable domain is EPEVTQTPSHQVTQMGQEVILRCVPISNHLYFYWYRQILGQKVEFLVSFYNNEISEKSEIFDDQFSVERPDGSNFTLKIRSTKLEDSAMYFCASRGEDSPLHFGNGTRLTVT.

This clone was observed a single time. V gene TRBV19 combines with J gene TRBJ1-5; 7 bases align to TRBD1. The CDR3 contains 17 residues. V lost 5 bases and J lost 6; bases outside the gene matches: 16. Germline V gene data show CDR1 as LNHDA and CDR2 as SQIVND (reference sequence). This CDR3 is CASSSPPGTVGAQPQHF. CDR3 coding DNA: TGTGCCAGTAGTTCACCCCCCGGGACAGTTGGTGCTCAGCCCCAGCATTTT.

The chain joins TRBV19 to TRBJ1-6; TRBD1 matches 8 bases. J was trimmed by 9 bases and V by 4 bases; bases with no gene match: 5. In germline, CDR1 is LNHDA, CDR2 SQIVND (reference sequence). CDR3 length equals 14 residues. The CDR3 coding sequence is TGTGCCAGTAGTACGGACAGGGAGGTTTCACCCCTCCACTTT. Its protein product is CASSTDREVSPLHF.

The chain employs TRBV5-1 and TRBJ2-3, with 8 bases that match TRBD1. CDR3 length equals 16 residues. V shed 4 bases and J 6 bases; nucleotides not matched to a gene: 13. The germline CDR1 and CDR2 sequences are SGHRS and YFSETQ. The CDR3 reads CASSLKWTGKSDTQYF. In nucleotides, the CDR3 is TGCGCCAGCAGCCTCAAATGGACAGGGAAGTCGGATACGCAGTATTTT. Using reference TRBV5-1 and TRBJ2-3 for the parts outside the CDR3, the full variable domain is KAGVTQTPRYLIKTRGQQVTLSCSPISGHRSVSWYQQTPGQGLQFLFEYFSETQRNKGNFPGRFSGRQFSNSRSEMNVSTLELGDSALYLCASSLKWTGKSDTQYFGPGTRLTVL.

This clone was observed a handful of times. Other DNA sequences in this specimen translate into the identical CDR3. The V and J genes are TRBV5-1 and TRBJ1-6, with 7 bases that match TRBD1. The CDR3 spans 14 residues. V lost 3 bases, J lost 7 bases, and 4 bases stayed unmatched. CDR1 and CDR2 (germline): SGHRS, YFSETQ. The CDR3 loop is CASSSGTANSPLHF. In nucleotides, the CDR3 is TGCGCCAGCAGCTCCGGGACAGCAAATTCACCCCTCCACTTT.

The chain is built from TRBV18 and TRBJ1-1; 8 nucleotides match TRBD1. The CDR3 has 15 residues. V was pared by 3 bases and J by 3 bases, with 6 bases of the junction left unmatched. Germline V CDR1 and CDR2: KGHSH, LQKENI. As DNA, the CDR3 is TGTGCCAGCTCACCGGCGACAGGGGTGGACACTGAAGCTTTCTTT. Residues: CASSPATGVDTEAFF.

V gene TRBV28 combines with J gene TRBJ2-1; 9 bases map to TRBD1. J gave up 7 bases and V 4 bases, and 8 bases lay outside the gene matches. This CDR3 spans 15 amino acids. Germline V lookup: CDR1 MDHEN, CDR2 SYDVKM. The CDR3 coding sequence is TGTGCCAGCAGTTCACCGGGACAGGGTACAAATGAGCAGTTCTTC. It codes for CASSSPGQGTNEQFF.

This rearrangement joins TRBV3-1 (or the pseudogene TRBV3-2) to TRBJ1-3; TRBD1 aligns across 7 bases. V trimming: 0 bases; J trimming: 7 bases; junction bases outside the gene matches: 21. Looked up from germline, CDR1 is LGHDT and CDR2 is YNNKEL (reference sequence). The CDR3 covers 20 residues. The CDR3 protein is CASSQETSSRGAGWVNTIYF. The CDR3 nucleotides read TGTGCCAGCAGCCAAGAGACGAGCTCCAGGGGGGCCGGATGGGTTAACACCATATATTTT.

The CDR3 nucleotides read TGTGCCACCAGTGGGGGACAGGGCACAAAATTTAACTATGGCTACACCTTC. Translated, it gives CATSGGQGTKFNYGYTF. The chain is built from TRBV24-1 and TRBJ1-2; 9 positions agree with TRBD1. The CDR3 has 17 residues. Germline V gene lookup returns CDR1 KGHDR and CDR2 SFDVKD. The V and J ends lost 5 bases and 1 base, in that order; junction bases with no gene match: 10.

The J gene is TRBJ2-1, the V gene TRBV25-1, with 8 bases fitting TRBD1. This CDR3 has 15 amino acids. Unmatched junction bases numbered 9, after V lost 5 bases and J lost 6 bases. Germline CDR1 and CDR2: MGHDK and SYGVNS. CDR3 in amino acids: CASSIRGQGPNEQFF. CDR3 nucleotide sequence: TGTGCCAGCAGTATTCGAGGACAGGGCCCCAATGAGCAGTTCTTC.

The gene calls are TRBV27 and TRBJ1-6, with 7 bases lining up with TRBD1. J was trimmed by 9 bases and V by 3 bases; bases with no gene match: 11. The CDR3 sequence is 16 residues long. CDR1 and CDR2 (germline): MNHEY, SMNVEV (reference sequence). Here the CDR3 DNA reads TGTGCCAGCAGTTTCCTGACAGGGCCCCTGGGTTCACCCCTCCACTTT. Its protein is CASSFLTGPLGSPLHF.

The chain uses TRBV2 and TRBJ1-2, with 9 bases identical to TRBD1. V trimming: 4 bases; J trimming: 3 bases; junction bases outside the gene matches: 3. Germline values: CDR1 SNHLY, CDR2 FYNNEI. The CDR3 sequence is 14 residues long. Here the CDR3 reads CASSGDRVDYGYTF. The CDR3 DNA follows: TGTGCCAGCAGTGGGGACAGGGTGGACTATGGCTACACCTTC.

The chain couples TRBV6-5 to TRBJ2-5, with 8 bases lining up with TRBD2. J was trimmed by 4 bases and V by 5 bases; bases with no gene match: 6. The CDR3 extends over 14 amino acids. CDR1 and CDR2 from the germline V gene are MNHEY and SVGAGI. The DNA for the CDR3 is TGTGCCAGCAGTCCCGGGACTAGAAGAGAGACCCAGTACTTC. Translation: CASSPGTRRETQYF.

This chain links TRBV7-9 with TRBJ1-2, with 8 positions matching TRBD1. Germline CDR1 and CDR2: SEHNR and FQNEAQ (reference sequence). The junction had 15 bases not matched to a gene; V was cut back by 4 bases and J by 8 bases. The CDR3 is made up of 16 amino acids. This CDR3 is CASSSPRRQGAGGYTF. The CDR3 DNA reads as TGTGCCAGCAGCTCCCCTCGTCGGCAGGGGGCAGGAGGCTACACCTTC.

This clone was observed once. The J gene is TRBJ1-1, the V gene TRBV6-5; no clear D gene. Germline-derived CDR1 and CDR2 are MNHEY and SVGAGI. The CDR3 spans 12 residues. V lost 2 bases to trimming and J lost 3 bases, with 4 bases between them. The CDR3 region is CASSYGDTEAFF. For the CDR3, the DNA is TGTGCCAGCAGTTACGGAGACACTGAAGCTTTCTTT.

V gene TRBV29-1 combines with J gene TRBJ1-4, with TRBD1 matching 8 bases. Per the germline V gene, CDR1 is SQVTM and CDR2 is ANQGSEA. The CDR3 has 13 amino acids. Trimming cost V 8 bases and J 4 bases; bases outside gene matches: 6. DNA of the CDR3: TGCAGCCTTAAGGACAGGGATAATGAAAAACTGTTTTTT. Translating it yields CSLKDRDNEKLFF.

This clone was recorded a few times. This rearrangement joins TRBV4-2 to TRBJ2-1; D gene ambiguous. Trimming pared 0 bases from V and 3 bases from J, leaving 12 bases between. The CDR3 runs to 16 residues. Germline CDR1 LGHNA, CDR2 YNFKEQ. The CDR3 reads CASSQDFLGSYNEQFF. The DNA for the CDR3 is TGTGCCAGCAGCCAAGATTTCCTAGGTAGCTACAATGAGCAGTTCTTC.

This sequence joins TRBV4-2 and TRBJ1-6; 8 nucleotides align to TRBD1. Germline CDR1 LGHNA, CDR2 YNFKEQ. There are 17 residues in the CDR3. Unmatched junction bases numbered 11, after V lost 1 base and J lost 9 bases. The CDR3 DNA reads TGTGCCAGCAGCCAAGTAGGGGCAGGGGGCAGAGGTTCACCCCTCCACTTT. It specifies CASSQVGAGGRGSPLHF.

This chain uses TRBV7-3 with TRBJ1-5; D not certain. The germline V and J ends were trimmed by 2 bases and 3 bases, with 5 bases remaining between them. This CDR3 is built from 13 residues. Looked up from germline, CDR1 is SGHTA and CDR2 is FQGTGA. The CDR3: CASSLENNQPQHF. The CDR3 DNA reads as TGTGCCAGCAGCTTAGAGAACAATCAGCCCCAGCATTTT.

This clone was recorded only once. The CDR3: CATSFSREPMEKLFF. Written as DNA, the CDR3 is TGTGCCACCAGCTTTTCGAGGGAGCCTATGGAAAAACTGTTTTTT. The chain is built from TRBV15 and TRBJ1-4; D is unresolved. The V gene lost 5 bases and the J gene lost 8 bases, with 18 bases spanning the gap. The CDR3 has 15 amino acids. The germline gives CDR1 LNHNV, CDR2 YYDKDF (reference sequence).

This clone was seen only once. The chain employs TRBV6-5 and TRBJ2-3; D might be TRBD1 (6 bases). Germline CDR1 and CDR2: MNHEY and SVGAGI. The V end was cut by 6 bases, the J end by 2 bases, with 15 bases between. CDR3 length: 15 residues. The CDR3 loop is CASRDTGWSTDTQYF. The CDR3, as DNA: TGTGCCAGCAGGGATACAGGGTGGTCCACAGATACGCAGTATTTT.

This chain connects TRBV5-6 to TRBJ1-1; D is unclear. CDR1 SGHDT and CDR2 YYEEEE come from the germline V gene. This CDR3 region has 15 residues. V lost 5 bases and J lost 0, with 14 bases in between. The CDR3 region has the DNA TGTGCCAGCAGACTTTCCCCCGGGGTGAACACTGAAGCTTTCTTT. Its translation is CASRLSPGVNTEAFF.

The chain couples TRBV5-1 to TRBJ1-1; 7 bases are shared with TRBD1. Germline lookup yields CDR1 SGHRS and CDR2 YFSETQ. After removal of 4 bases from V and 0 bases from J, the junction contained 6 bases not matched to a gene. This CDR3 has 15 amino acids. The CDR3 reads CASSGGGLMNTEAFF. The DNA of the CDR3 is TGCGCCAGCAGCGGAGGGGGCTTGATGAACACTGAAGCTTTCTTT.

The gene calls are TRBV7-9 and TRBJ2-6; 9 bases are a match to TRBD1. Germline V gene data show CDR1 as SEHNR and CDR2 as FQNEAQ (reference sequence). V lost 3 bases and J lost 2; bases outside the gene matches: 5. The CDR3 totals 17 residues. In nucleotides, the CDR3 is TGTGCCAGCAGCTTTGGGACAGGGAGCCCTGGGGCCAACGTCCTGACTTTC. Protein sequence: CASSFGTGSPGANVLTF.

The chain uses TRBV5-4 and TRBJ2-1; 8 bases match TRBD2. This CDR3 is built from 19 residues. V shed 1 base, J shed 1 base, and the junction held 13 bases outside the gene matches. From germline, CDR1 is SGHNT and CDR2 YYREEE (reference sequence). The CDR3 nucleotides read TGTGCCAGCAGCTTGAAACCCCCTAAGGCTAGCGGGTCCTACAATGAGCAGTTCTTC. Translating gives CASSLKPPKASGSYNEQFF. The whole variable domain, remainder taken from reference TRBV5-4 and TRBJ2-1, is ETGVTQSPTHLIKTRGQQVTLRCSSQSGHNTVSWYQQALGQGPQFIFQYYREEENGRGNFPPRFSGLQFPNYSSELNVNALELDDSALYLCASSLKPPKASGSYNEQFFGPGTRLTVL.

The rearrangement links TRBV10-3 to TRBJ1-2; the D gene is possibly TRBD1 (6 bases). There are 14 residues in the CDR3. Germline V lookup: CDR1 ENHRY, CDR2 SYGVKD. V was trimmed by 2 bases and J by 0 bases, leaving 7 bases between them. CDR3 sequence reads: CAISENRANYGYTF. DNA of the CDR3: TGTGCCATCAGTGAGAACAGGGCTAACTATGGCTACACCTTC.

The chain couples TRBV7-9 to TRBJ1-2; 7 nucleotides agree with TRBD1. The V gene end was trimmed by 5 bases and the J gene end by 2 bases; junction bases not matched to a gene: 11. The CDR3 is 16 amino acids. CDR1 and CDR2 from the germline V gene are SEHNR and FQNEAQ (reference sequence). DNA for the CDR3: TGTGCCAGCAGCAATGACCACAGGGGAGGCAACTATGGCTACACCTTC. Translation gives CASSNDHRGGNYGYTF.

In this sample, this clone turned up a few times. The chain couples TRBV6-2 or TRBV6-3 to TRBJ1-2, with D possibly TRBD1 on 6 matching bases. This CDR3 has 13 residues. Germline loops: CDR1 MNHEY, CDR2 SVGEGT. The V end lost 5 bases, the J end lost 1 base, and 8 bases lay between the germline ends. CDR3 amino acids: CASSDRRNYGYTF. The CDR3 DNA reads TGTGCCAGCAGTGACAGGCGTAACTATGGCTACACCTTC.